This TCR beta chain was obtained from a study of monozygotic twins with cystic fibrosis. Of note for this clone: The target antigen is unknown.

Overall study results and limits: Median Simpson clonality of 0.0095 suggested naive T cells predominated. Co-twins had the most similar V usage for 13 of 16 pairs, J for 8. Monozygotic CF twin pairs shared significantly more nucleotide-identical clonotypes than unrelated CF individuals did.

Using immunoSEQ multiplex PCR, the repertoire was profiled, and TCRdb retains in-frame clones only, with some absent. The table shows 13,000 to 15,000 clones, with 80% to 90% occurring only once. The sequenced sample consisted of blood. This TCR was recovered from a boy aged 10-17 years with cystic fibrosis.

The chain's CDR3 is CASSSPGQGNEQYF. The CDR3 DNA is TGCGCCAGCAGCTCACCGGGACAGGGGAACGAGCAGTACTTC. The chain employs TRBV5-1 and TRBJ2-7, with 10 bases identical to TRBD1. From germline, CDR1 is SGHRS and CDR2 YFSETQ. Trimming at V came to 3 bases and at J to 5 bases, leaving 5 bases not matched to a gene. CDR3 length: 14 residues.